A single sample is the source of the 8 T cell receptor beta chains below, sequenced in a study of technical replicates of blood from several donors. Assay: immunoSEQ multiplex PCR; the TCRdb copy retains only in-frame clones and omits some. This repertoire shows approximately 80,000 clones, over 75% found once; its top ten account for 0.2% to 0.25%. Sequencing input: T cells isolated from PBMCs. Receptor source: a human donor in good health.

V gene TRBV30 combines with J gene TRBJ2-7; 8 bases are shared with TRBD1. The V and J ends lost 1 base and 6 bases, in that order; junction bases with no gene match: 5. CDR1 GTSNPN and CDR2 SVGIG come from the germline V gene (reference sequence). CDR3 length: 13 amino acids. The CDR3 reads CAWSGGRGLEQYF. In DNA, the CDR3 is TGTGCCTGGAGTGGGGGCAGGGGGCTCGAGCAGTACTTC.

The J gene is TRBJ2-3, the V gene TRBV5-4; 9 nucleotides align to TRBD1. Germline V gene sequence: CDR1 SGHNT, CDR2 YYREEE (reference sequence). V shed 5 bases and J 2 bases; nucleotides not matched to a gene: 6. The CDR3 is 15 residues long. CDR3 sequence reads: CASRWTGATTDTQYF. The CDR3 DNA reads as TGTGCCAGCAGGTGGACAGGGGCAACCACAGATACGCAGTATTTT. Full variable domain (outside the CDR3, taken from reference TRBV5-4 and TRBJ2-3): ETGVTQSPTHLIKTRGQQVTLRCSSQSGHNTVSWYQQALGQGPQFIFQYYREEENGRGNFPPRFSGLQFPNYSSELNVNALELDDSALYLCASRWTGATTDTQYFGPGTRLTVL.

The chain joins TRBV19 to TRBJ2-5; 12 bases line up with TRBD2. This CDR3 has 16 residues. The V segment lost 0 bases and the J segment 4 bases; nucleotides outside the gene matches: 3. Germline-derived CDR1 and CDR2 are LNHDA and SQIVND (reference sequence). Here the CDR3 reads CASSIELAGGRETQYF. As DNA, the CDR3 is TGTGCCAGTAGTATAGAACTAGCGGGGGGCCGAGAGACCCAGTACTTC.

This chain links TRBV29-1 with TRBJ2-1, with 10 nucleotides matching TRBD2. Germline lookup yields CDR1 SQVTM and CDR2 ANQGSEA. J lost 7 bases, V lost 6 bases, and 3 bases had no gene match. The CDR3 sequence is 12 residues long. DNA of the CDR3: TGCAGCGTCGGGACTAGCGCAAATGAGCAGTTCTTC. Translated, it gives CSVGTSANEQFF.

V usage is TRBV6-5 and J usage is TRBJ1-1, with TRBD1 identical over 8 bases. CDR1 is MNHEY, CDR2 SVGAGI, per germline. The J segment lost 8 bases and the V segment lost 4 bases, leaving 3 bases of the junction unmatched. CDR3 length equals 12 residues. CDR3 DNA: TGTGCCAGCAGTTGGCAGGGGGCCGAAGCTTTCTTT. This codes for CASSWQGAEAFF.

The chain combines TRBV20-1 with TRBJ2-7, with 7 bases aligning to TRBD1. The J segment lost 5 bases and the V segment lost 6 bases, leaving 4 bases of the junction unmatched. The CDR3 contains 11 residues. Germline values: CDR1 DFQATT, CDR2 SNEGSKA (reference sequence). As DNA, the CDR3 is TGCAGTGCCGGGACAGTCCACGAGCAGTACTTC. It translates to CSAGTVHEQYF.

This chain uses TRBV19 with TRBJ2-3; possibly TRBD1 for D (6 bases). The CDR3 covers 14 residues. Trimming took 7 bases from V and 3 from J, leaving 14 bases between them. CDR1 is LNHDA and CDR2 is SQIVND in the germline V gene (reference sequence). The CDR3 nucleotides are TGTGCCAGTAATCAGGGGCGCTGGACAGATACGCAGTATTTT. This gives the protein CASNQGRWTDTQYF.

This rearrangement joins TRBV29-1 to TRBJ2-3, with TRBD2 as a possible D gene (5 bases). The V gene's germline CDR1 is SQVTM and CDR2 ANQGSEA. Trimming removed 6 bases from V and 3 bases from J, with 16 bases in between. The CDR3 contains 14 residues. CDR3 sequence (DNA): TGCAGCGTGGGCGCGAGACTAAGTACAGATACGCAGTATTTT. It translates to CSVGARLSTDTQYF.